This is a list of T cell receptor beta chains from one sample in a study of T cell repertoires in cytomegalovirus infection. TCRdb recomputed calls from the reads with MiXCR, one row per CDR3 protein. The table includes roughly 300,000 distinct CDR3 sequences, more than 8% detected once. The sequenced sample was PBMCs. These receptors were collected from a human donor in good health (CMV status not recorded). Some clones in this sample may be carry-over from other donors' samples. CDR3s include the opening cysteine and the closing phenylalanine or tryptophan. The order of the fields is V gene, J gene, clone size, D gene, CDR3 DNA, CDR3 protein. The D gene is left open where the match is weak. Size values are once, few and many counts, or a class for expanded clones, and some rows have none.

V: TRBV7-9; J: TRBJ1-2; size: many; D: .; DNA: TGTGCCAGCAGCTTGGGAATGAGGGGCTACACCTTC; CDR3: CASSLGMRGYTF
V: TRBV7-9; J: TRBJ2-7; size: many; D: .; DNA: TGTGCCAGCAGCCCAGGCCCTTCGCAGGCGCAGTACTTC; CDR3: CASSPGPSQAQYF
V: TRBV7-2; J: TRBJ2-1; size: many; D: TRBD2; DNA: TGTGCCAGCAGCATTAGCGGGGGGGGTCTCAATGAGCAGTTCTTC; CDR3: CASSISGGGLNEQFF
V: TRBV12-3/TRBV12-4; J: TRBJ2-2; size: .; D: .; DNA: TGTGCCAGCAGTTTGATTGGGCCGGGACCCGGGGAGCTGTTTTTT; CDR3: CASSLIGPGPGELFF
V: TRBV7-3; J: TRBJ2-7; size: many; D: .; DNA: TGTGCCAGCAGTCGTAGCCCAGCCAAGGTTGACGAGCAGTACTTC; CDR3: CASSRSPAKVDEQYF
V: TRBV14; J: TRBJ1-2; size: .; D: .; DNA: TGTGCCAGCAGCCCCAGGGTGACAACGGAGCCCAACTATGGCTACACCTTC; CDR3: CASSPRVTTEPNYGYTF
V: TRBV27; J: TRBJ2-5; size: few; D: TRBD1; DNA: TGTGCCAGCAGCCTAGGGGGACAGCGGGAGACCCAGTACTTC; CDR3: CASSLGGQRETQYF
V: TRBV20-1; J: TRBJ2-7; size: many; D: .; DNA: TGCAGTGCTAGTGACCACGAGCAGTACTTC; CDR3: CSASDHEQYF
V: TRBV5-4; J: TRBJ1-6; size: few; D: TRBD1; DNA: TGTGCCAGCAGCGAGAAGTGGGACAGAAAATATTCACCCCTCCACTTT; CDR3: CASSEKWDRKYSPLHF
V: TRBV7-4; J: TRBJ2-3; size: many; D: TRBD2; DNA: TGTGCCAGCAGCTTCACGGGGGGTTCGGGCACAGATACGCAGTATTTT; CDR3: CASSFTGGSGTDTQYF
V: TRBV20-1; J: TRBJ2-7; size: many; D: .; DNA: TGCAGTGCTAGTGGCAGGGGAAGCGGGACCTCCTACGAGCAGTACTTC; CDR3: CSASGRGSGTSYEQYF
V: TRBV7-2; J: TRBJ1-2; size: many; D: .; DNA: TGTGCCAGCAGCTTAGCGCGGCAGGGGCCTTTATTTAACTATGGCTACACCTTC; CDR3: CASSLARQGPLFNYGYTF
V: TRBV11-2; J: TRBJ2-7; size: few; D: TRBD1; DNA: TGTGCCAGCCAACCTATGGACAGGGGACTCTACGAGCAGTACTTC; CDR3: CASQPMDRGLYEQYF
V: TRBV11-2; J: TRBJ1-2; size: .; D: .; DNA: TGTGCCAGCAGGCCCTCGGGGGGGGCGCCCAGCTACACCTTC; CDR3: CASRPSGGAPSYTF
V: TRBV10-3; J: TRBJ2-6; size: many; D: .; DNA: TGTGCCATCAGTGACAGCTCTGGGGCCAACGTCCTGACTTTC; CDR3: CAISDSSGANVLTF
V: TRBV7-2; J: TRBJ2-3; size: few; D: TRBD2; DNA: TGTGCCAGCAGCCCCGCGGCGGGGGGCACAGATACGCAGTATTTT; CDR3: CASSPAAGGTDTQYF
V: TRBV7-2; J: TRBJ2-1; size: .; D: .; DNA: TGTGCCAGCAGCTTCAGCTCTGGACCCGGAGGGTCGAATGAGCAGTTCTTC; CDR3: CASSFSSGPGGSNEQFF
V: TRBV19; J: TRBJ1-1; size: .; D: .; DNA: TGTGCCAGTAGTCGAGCGGGTATATGGACTGAAGCTTTCTTT; CDR3: CASSRAGIWTEAFF
V: TRBV19; J: TRBJ2-1; size: many; D: TRBD2; DNA: TGTGCCAGTAGCCTAGCGGGGGGGGATGAGCAGTTCTTC; CDR3: CASSLAGGDEQFF
V: TRBV11-1; J: TRBJ1-1; size: once; D: TRBD1; DNA: TGTGCCAGCAGCTCAGGACAGGGGAGGTGGTATCCCATGAACACTGAAGCTTTCTTT; CDR3: CASSSGQGRWYPMNTEAFF
V: TRBV7-9; J: TRBJ1-6; size: many; D: TRBD1; DNA: TGTGCCAGCAGCTCGGGGGACAGCTATAATTCACCCCTCCACTTT; CDR3: CASSSGDSYNSPLHF
V: TRBV28; J: TRBJ1-2; size: .; D: .; DNA: TGTGCCAGCAGTTCTCCGACAGATGGCTACACCTTC; CDR3: CASSSPTDGYTF
V: TRBV12-3/TRBV12-4; J: TRBJ1-1; size: few; D: TRBD1; DNA: TGTGCCAGCAGGATGACAGGGGGCACTGAAGCTTTCTTT; CDR3: CASRMTGGTEAFF
V: TRBV7-9; J: TRBJ1-2; size: .; D: .; DNA: TGTGCCAGCGGACGCTTAGGACCTTATGGCTACACCTTC; CDR3: CASGRLGPYGYTF
V: TRBV9; J: TRBJ2-1; size: few; D: .; DNA: TGTGCCAGCAGCGATGACTACCTCAACGGGAATGAGCAGTTCTTC; CDR3: CASSDDYLNGNEQFF
V: TRBV7-3; J: TRBJ2-3; size: many; D: .; DNA: TGTGCCAGCAGCTCCGCAGGGGGGCTAGATACGCAGTATTTT; CDR3: CASSSAGGLDTQYF
V: TRBV4-2; J: TRBJ2-1; size: .; D: .; DNA: TGTGCCAGCAGCCGAGGAGGAGGGGACTACAATGAGCAGTTCTTC; CDR3: CASSRGGGDYNEQFF
V: TRBV6-2/TRBV6-3; J: TRBJ2-2; size: many; D: .; DNA: TGTGCCAGCAGATTCTCAACGACTAGAACCGGGGAGCTGTTTTTT; CDR3: CASRFSTTRTGELFF
V: TRBV7-2; J: TRBJ1-3; size: many; D: .; DNA: TGTGCCAGCAGCCCTAGGGACCTCGGTCCCGTTGGAAACACCATATATTTT; CDR3: CASSPRDLGPVGNTIYF
V: TRBV6-2/TRBV6-3; J: TRBJ2-5; size: few; D: .; DNA: TGTGCCACCGCGACCGGACAAGAGACCCAGTACTTC; CDR3: CATATGQETQYF
V: TRBV28; J: TRBJ2-4; size: few; D: .; DNA: TGTGCCAGCAGTTCCCCAATCGCTCCCAGCGGAAAGTACTTC; CDR3: CASSSPIAPSGKYF
V: TRBV6-2/TRBV6-3; J: TRBJ2-7; size: many; D: .; DNA: TGTGCCAGCGTTCCCGGGACTTCTTACGAGCAGTACTTC; CDR3: CASVPGTSYEQYF
V: TRBV7-2; J: TRBJ2-6; size: .; D: TRBD2; DNA: TGTGCCAGCAGCCTGACTAGCGGGAGGGCGGCCGGGGCCAACGTCCTGACTTTC; CDR3: CASSLTSGRAAGANVLTF
V: TRBV11-2; J: TRBJ2-1; size: many; D: .; DNA: TGTGCCAGCAGTCCTTCCCCGGTAGCGAACAATGAGCAGTTCTTC; CDR3: CASSPSPVANNEQFF
V: TRBV7-8; J: TRBJ2-6; size: many; D: TRBD2; DNA: TGTGCCAGCAGCGGTTGGGAGGGTGGTGGGGCCAACGTCCTGACTTTC; CDR3: CASSGWEGGGANVLTF
V: TRBV20-1; J: TRBJ2-1; size: .; D: TRBD1; DNA: TGCAGTGCTAGACGGCCAGGGGGCACCTACAATGAGCAGTTCTTC; CDR3: CSARRPGGTYNEQFF
V: TRBV12-3/TRBV12-4; J: TRBJ2-7; size: few; D: .; DNA: TGTGCCAGCAGTAGGACACGACACGAGCAGTACTTC; CDR3: CASSRTRHEQYF
V: TRBV6-2/TRBV6-3; J: TRBJ2-5; size: few; D: TRBD2; DNA: TGTGCCAGCAGTTACTCGAAGGCGGGGGGGTTCCAAGAGACCCAGTACTTC; CDR3: CASSYSKAGGFQETQYF
V: TRBV19; J: TRBJ2-3; size: many; D: .; DNA: TGTGCCAGTACAGGGAGCACAGATACGCAGTATTTT; CDR3: CASTGSTDTQYF
V: TRBV27; J: TRBJ1-2; size: few; D: TRBD1; DNA: TGTGCCAGCAGTTCCCGGGACAGGGGTGCCAACTATGGCTACACCTTC; CDR3: CASSSRDRGANYGYTF
V: TRBV25-1; J: TRBJ2-3; size: many; D: TRBD2; DNA: TGTGCCAGCAGTGAATTCGAGGTAGCGGGAGACGACACGCAGTATTTT; CDR3: CASSEFEVAGDDTQYF
V: TRBV19; J: TRBJ1-4; size: many; D: .; DNA: TGTGCCACCATGGGACTTCATGCAACTAATGAAAAACTGTTTTTT; CDR3: CATMGLHATNEKLFF
V: TRBV10-3; J: TRBJ2-1; size: .; D: TRBD1; DNA: TGTGCCATCAGTGAGTCGAAGGGGAAGGGGGCCAATGAGCAGTTCTTC; CDR3: CAISESKGKGANEQFF
V: TRBV20-1; J: TRBJ2-1; size: many; D: TRBD2; DNA: TGCAGTGCTAAACTAGCGGACTCCTACAATGAGCAGTTCTTC; CDR3: CSAKLADSYNEQFF
V: TRBV7-2; J: TRBJ2-3; size: many; D: .; DNA: TGTGCCAGCAGCATGGGCGCCGGGACTCTAGGGGCAGATACGCAGTATTTT; CDR3: CASSMGAGTLGADTQYF